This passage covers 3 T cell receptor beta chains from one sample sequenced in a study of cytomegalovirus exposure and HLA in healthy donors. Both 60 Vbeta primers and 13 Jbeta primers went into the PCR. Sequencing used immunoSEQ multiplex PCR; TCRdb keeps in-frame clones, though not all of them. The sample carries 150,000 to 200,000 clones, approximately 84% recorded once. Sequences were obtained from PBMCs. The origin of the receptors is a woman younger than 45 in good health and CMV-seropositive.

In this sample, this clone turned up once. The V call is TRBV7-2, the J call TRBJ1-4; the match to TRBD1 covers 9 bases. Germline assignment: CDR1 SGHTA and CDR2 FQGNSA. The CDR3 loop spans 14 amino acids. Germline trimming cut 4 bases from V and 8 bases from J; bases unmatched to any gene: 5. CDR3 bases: TGTGCCAGCAGCTCCGGAGGACAGGGGGAAAAACTGTTTTTT. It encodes CASSSGGQGEKLFF.

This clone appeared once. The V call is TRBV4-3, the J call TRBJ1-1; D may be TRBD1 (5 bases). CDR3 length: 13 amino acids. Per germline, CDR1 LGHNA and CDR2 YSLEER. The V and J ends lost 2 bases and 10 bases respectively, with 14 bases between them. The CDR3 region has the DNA TGCGCCAGCAGCCAACAACAGCGGGGGTTAGCTTTCTTT. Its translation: CASSQQQRGLAFF.

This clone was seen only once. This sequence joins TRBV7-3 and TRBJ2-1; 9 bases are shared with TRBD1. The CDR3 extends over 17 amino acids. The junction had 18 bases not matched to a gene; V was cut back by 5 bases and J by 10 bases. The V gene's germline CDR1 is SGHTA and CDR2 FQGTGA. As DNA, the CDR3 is TGTGCCAGCAGCCCCGGGCGATGGACAGGGGACTGGGGCGAGCAGTTCTTC. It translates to CASSPGRWTGDWGEQFF. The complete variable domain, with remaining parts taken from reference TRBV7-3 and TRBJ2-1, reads GAGVSQTPSNKVTEKGKYVELRCDPISGHTALYWYRQSLGQGPEFLIYFQGTGAADDSGLPNDRFFAVRPEGSVSTLKIQRTERGDSAVYLCASSPGRWTGDWGEQFFGPGTRLTVL.